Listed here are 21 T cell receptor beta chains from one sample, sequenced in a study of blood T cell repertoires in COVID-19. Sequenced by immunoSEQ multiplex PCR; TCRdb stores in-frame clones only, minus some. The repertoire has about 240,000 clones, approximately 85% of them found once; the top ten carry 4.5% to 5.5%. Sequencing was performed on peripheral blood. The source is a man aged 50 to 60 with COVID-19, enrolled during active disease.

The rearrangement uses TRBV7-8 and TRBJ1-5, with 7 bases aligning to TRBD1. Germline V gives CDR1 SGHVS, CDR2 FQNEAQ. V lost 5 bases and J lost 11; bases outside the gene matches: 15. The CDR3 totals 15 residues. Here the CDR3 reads CASSPNAGQMKAQHF. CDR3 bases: TGTGCCAGCAGCCCAAACGCGGGACAGATGAAGGCCCAGCATTTT.

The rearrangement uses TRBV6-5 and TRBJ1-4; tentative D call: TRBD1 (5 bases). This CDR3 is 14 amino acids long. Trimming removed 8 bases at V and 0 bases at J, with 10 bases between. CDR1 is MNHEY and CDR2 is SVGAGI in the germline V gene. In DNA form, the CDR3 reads TGTGCCAGCGGAAGACAGACAACTAATGAAAAACTGTTTTTT. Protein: CASGRQTTNEKLFF.

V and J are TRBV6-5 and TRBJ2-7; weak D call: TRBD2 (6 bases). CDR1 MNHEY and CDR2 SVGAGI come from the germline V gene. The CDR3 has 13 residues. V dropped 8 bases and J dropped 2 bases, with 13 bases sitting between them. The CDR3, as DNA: TGTGCCAGCCGGAGGGGCGGAGCCTACGAGCAGTACTTC. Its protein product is CASRRGGAYEQYF.

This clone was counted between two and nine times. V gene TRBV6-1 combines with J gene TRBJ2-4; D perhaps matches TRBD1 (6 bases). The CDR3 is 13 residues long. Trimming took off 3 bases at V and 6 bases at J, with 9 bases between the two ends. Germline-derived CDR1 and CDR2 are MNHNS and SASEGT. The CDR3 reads CASSESQGNIQYF. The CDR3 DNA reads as TGTGCCAGCAGTGAGTCACAGGGAAACATTCAGTACTTC.

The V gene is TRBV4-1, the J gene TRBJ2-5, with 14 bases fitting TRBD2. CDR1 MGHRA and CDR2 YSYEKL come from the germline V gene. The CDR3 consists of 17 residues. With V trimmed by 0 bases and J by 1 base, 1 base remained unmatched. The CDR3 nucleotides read TGCGCCAGCAGCCAAGAGGGACTAGCGGGGGCCCAAGAGACCCAGTACTTC. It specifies CASSQEGLAGAQETQYF.

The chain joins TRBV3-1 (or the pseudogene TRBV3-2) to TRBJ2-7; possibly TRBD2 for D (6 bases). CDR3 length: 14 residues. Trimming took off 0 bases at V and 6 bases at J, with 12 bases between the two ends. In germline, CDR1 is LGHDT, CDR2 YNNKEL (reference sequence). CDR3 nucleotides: TGTGCCAGCAGCCAAGATGGAGGGGTCGGCGAGCAGTACTTC. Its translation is CASSQDGGVGEQYF.

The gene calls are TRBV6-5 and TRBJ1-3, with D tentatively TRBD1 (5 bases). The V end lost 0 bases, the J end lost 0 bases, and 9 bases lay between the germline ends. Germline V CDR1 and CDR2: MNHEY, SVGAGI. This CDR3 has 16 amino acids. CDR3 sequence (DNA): TGTGCCAGCAGTTACTCTTTGACAGTCTCTGGAAACACCATATATTTT. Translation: CASSYSLTVSGNTIYF.

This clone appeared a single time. The CDR3 is CASSQDRGLGNYGYTF. As DNA, the CDR3 is TGTGCCAGCAGCCAAGATCGAGGGTTGGGAAACTATGGCTACACCTTC. The V and J genes are TRBV3-1 (or the pseudogene TRBV3-2) and TRBJ1-2; unclear D gene. The V gene's germline CDR1 is LGHDT and CDR2 YNNKEL (reference sequence). The CDR3 is 16 residues long. Deletions cut 0 bases from V and 2 bases from J, with 13 bases between.

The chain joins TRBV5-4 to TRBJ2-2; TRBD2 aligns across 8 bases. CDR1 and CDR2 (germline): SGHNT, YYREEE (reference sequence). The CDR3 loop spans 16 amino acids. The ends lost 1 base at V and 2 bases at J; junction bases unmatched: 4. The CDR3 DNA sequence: TGTGCCAGCAGCTTGCGTAGCGGGGTAAACACCGGGGAGCTGTTTTTT. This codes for CASSLRSGVNTGELFF.

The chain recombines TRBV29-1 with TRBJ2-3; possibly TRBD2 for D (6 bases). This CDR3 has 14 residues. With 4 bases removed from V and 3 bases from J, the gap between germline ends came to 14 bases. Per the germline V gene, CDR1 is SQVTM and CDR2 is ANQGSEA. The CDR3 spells CSVGDLLPTDTQYF. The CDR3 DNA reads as TGCAGCGTTGGGGACTTATTACCTACAGATACGCAGTATTTT.

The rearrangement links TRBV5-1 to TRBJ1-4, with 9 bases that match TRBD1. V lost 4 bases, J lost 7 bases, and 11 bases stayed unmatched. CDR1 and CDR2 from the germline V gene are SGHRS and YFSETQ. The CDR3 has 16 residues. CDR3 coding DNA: TGCGCCAGCAGCACCCCGACAGGGGGAGGGGGTGAAAAACTGTTTTTT. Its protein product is CASSTPTGGGGEKLFF.

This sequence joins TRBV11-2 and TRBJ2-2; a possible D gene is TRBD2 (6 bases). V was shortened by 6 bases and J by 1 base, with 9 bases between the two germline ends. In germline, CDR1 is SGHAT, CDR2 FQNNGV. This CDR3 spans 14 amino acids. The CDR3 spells CASSAGLNTGELFF. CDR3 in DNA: TGTGCCAGCAGTGCGGGGCTGAACACCGGGGAGCTGTTTTTT.

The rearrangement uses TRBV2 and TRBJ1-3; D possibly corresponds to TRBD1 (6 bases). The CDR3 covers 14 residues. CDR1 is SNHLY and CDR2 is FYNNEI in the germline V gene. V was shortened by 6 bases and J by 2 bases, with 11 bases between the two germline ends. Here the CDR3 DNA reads TGTGCCAGCAGCCCCGGGACACCTGGAAACACCATATATTTT. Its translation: CASSPGTPGNTIYF.

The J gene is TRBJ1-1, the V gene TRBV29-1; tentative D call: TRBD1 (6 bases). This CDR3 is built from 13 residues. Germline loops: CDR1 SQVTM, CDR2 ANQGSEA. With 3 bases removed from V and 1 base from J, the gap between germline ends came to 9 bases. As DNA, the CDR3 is TGCAGCGTTGAGTGGGGGCCGAACACTGAAGCTTTCTTT. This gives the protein CSVEWGPNTEAFF.

The CDR3 sequence: CASSYPRTGASGEQYF. The CDR3 DNA reads as TGTGCCAGCAGTTACCCTCGGACAGGGGCATCGGGGGAGCAGTACTTC. The chain employs TRBV6-2 or TRBV6-3 and TRBJ2-7; 9 nucleotides agree with TRBD1. This CDR3 comprises 16 residues. Trimming at V came to 2 bases and at J to 7 bases, leaving 12 bases not matched to a gene. Per germline, CDR1 MNHEY and CDR2 SVGEGT.

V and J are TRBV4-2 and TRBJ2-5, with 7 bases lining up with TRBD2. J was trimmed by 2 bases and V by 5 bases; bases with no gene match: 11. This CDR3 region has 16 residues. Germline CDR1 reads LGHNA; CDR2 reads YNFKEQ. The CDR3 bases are TGTGCCAGCAGCGCGGGGAGGGTGGGAGGACAAGAGACCCAGTACTTC. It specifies CASSAGRVGGQETQYF.

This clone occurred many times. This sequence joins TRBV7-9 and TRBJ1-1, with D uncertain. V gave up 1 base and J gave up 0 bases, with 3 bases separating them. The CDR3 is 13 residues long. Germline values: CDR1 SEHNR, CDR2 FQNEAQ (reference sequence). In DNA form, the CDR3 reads TGTGCCAGCAGCTTAGACATGAACACTGAAGCTTTCTTT. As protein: CASSLDMNTEAFF.

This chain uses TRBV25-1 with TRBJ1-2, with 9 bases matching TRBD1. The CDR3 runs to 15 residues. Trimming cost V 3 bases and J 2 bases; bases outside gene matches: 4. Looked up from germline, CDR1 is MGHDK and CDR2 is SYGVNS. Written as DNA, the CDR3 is TGTGCCAGCAGTGATTCCGGGACAGGGAACTATGGCTACACCTTC. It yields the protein CASSDSGTGNYGYTF.

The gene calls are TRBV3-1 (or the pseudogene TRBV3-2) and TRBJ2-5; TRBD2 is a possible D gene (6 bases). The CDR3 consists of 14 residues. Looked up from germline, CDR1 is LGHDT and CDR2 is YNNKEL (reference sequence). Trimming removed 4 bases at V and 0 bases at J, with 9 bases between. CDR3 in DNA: TGTGCCAGCAGCCTTTGGAGGGACCAAGAGACCCAGTACTTC. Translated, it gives CASSLWRDQETQYF.

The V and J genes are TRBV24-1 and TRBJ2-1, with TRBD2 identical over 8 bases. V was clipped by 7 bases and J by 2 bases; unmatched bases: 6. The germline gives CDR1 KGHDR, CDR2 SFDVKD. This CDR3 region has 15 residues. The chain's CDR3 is CATRSTSGTYNEQFF. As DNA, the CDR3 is TGTGCCACCAGGTCTACTAGCGGCACCTACAATGAGCAGTTCTTC.

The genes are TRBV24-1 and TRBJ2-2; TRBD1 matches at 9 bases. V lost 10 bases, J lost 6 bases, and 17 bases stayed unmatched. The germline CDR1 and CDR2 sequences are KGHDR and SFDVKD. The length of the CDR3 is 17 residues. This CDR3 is CATGGKPGQGRAGELFF. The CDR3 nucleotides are TGTGCCACTGGGGGGAAGCCGGGACAGGGTAGAGCCGGGGAGCTGTTTTTT.